The rows below give T cell receptor beta chains drawn from one sample of a study of long-term antiretroviral therapy in people with HIV. Profiled with immunoSEQ multiplex PCR; TCRdb holds only in-frame clones, not every one. Here the sample spans some 25,000 clones, over 70% being singletons. Sequenced material: unsorted PBMCs, taken 1.1 years before starting antiretroviral therapy. These receptors were taken from a young woman with HIV. The CDR3 runs from the conserved cysteine through the conserved F or W. Fields, in order: CDR3 protein, CDR3 DNA, clone size, V gene, J gene, D gene. The D gene is left open where the match is weak. Rows may omit the clone size; those that give it use once, few, many or a size class.

CASSPLQGAKGYGYTF	TGTGCCAGCTCACCATTACAGGGGGCAAAAGGCTATGGCTACACCTTC	-	TRBV18	TRBJ1-2	TRBD1
CASSTQPQPQHF	TGTGCCAGTAGTACTCAGCCTCAGCCCCAGCATTTT	-	TRBV19	TRBJ1-5	-
CASSSGNYGYTF	TGTGCCAGCAGTTCCGGTAACTATGGCTACACCTTC	few	TRBV7-9	TRBJ1-2	-
CASSLVSSSNEQFF	TGTGCCAGCAGCTTGGTCAGTTCGAGCAATGAGCAGTTCTTC	-	TRBV5-5	TRBJ2-1	-
CATSRDRNTEAFF	TGTGCCACCAGCCGAGATAGGAACACTGAAGCTTTCTTT	-	TRBV15	TRBJ1-1	-
CASSERRGPRHTQYF	TGCGCCAGCAGTGAGCGTAGGGGGCCCCGACATACGCAGTATTTT	-	TRBV10-1	TRBJ2-3	TRBD1
CATSKGELFF	TGTGCCACCAGCAAAGGGGAGCTGTTTTTT	-	TRBV15	TRBJ2-2	-
CASSLRGGQGTGELFF	TGCGCCAGCAGCTTGCGGGGGGGGCAAGGAACCGGGGAGCTGTTTTTT	-	TRBV5-1	TRBJ2-2	TRBD2
CASSGLQDTEAFF	TGTGCCAGCTCAGGATTACAGGACACTGAAGCTTTCTTT	-	TRBV18	TRBJ1-1	-
CASSLPGLNHIQYF	TGCGCCAGCAGCTTACCGGGACTAAATCACATTCAGTACTTC	-	TRBV5-1	TRBJ2-4	TRBD2
CASSEAYGNTEAFF	TGTGCCAGCAGTGAAGCTTACGGGAACACTGAAGCTTTCTTT	-	TRBV6-1	TRBJ1-1	-
CASSPRVRSYTF	TGTGCCAGCAGTCCCCGGGTCCGTAGCTACACCTTC	-	TRBV2	TRBJ1-2	-
CASSLRRQGPFEQYF	TGTGCCAGCAGTTTACGGAGGCAGGGGCCCTTCGAGCAGTACTTC	once	TRBV27	TRBJ2-7	-
CASSRRDRTFYEQYF	TGTGCCAGCAGCCGCCGGGACAGAACCTTCTACGAGCAGTACTTC	-	TRBV5-4	TRBJ2-7	TRBD1
CASSPGLAAKNIQYF	TGTGCCAGCAGCCCAGGACTAGCAGCCAAAAACATTCAGTACTTC	once	TRBV7-3	TRBJ2-4	TRBD2
CASSPGTSRVVEQFF	TGTGCCAGCAGCCCGGGGACTAGCAGAGTGGTAGAGCAGTTCTTC	-	TRBV5-4	TRBJ2-1	TRBD2
CASSFTGIQKLFF	TGTGCCAGCAGCTTCACAGGGATCCAGAAACTGTTTTTT	-	TRBV7-9	TRBJ1-4	-
CASSSPNPGTRNTEAFF	TGTGCCAGCAGTTCACCCAACCCCGGGACAAGGAACACTGAAGCTTTCTTT	-	TRBV27	TRBJ1-1	-
CASSLVESYGYTF	TGTGCCAGCAGCTTGGTGGAGAGCTATGGCTACACCTTC	-	TRBV5-5	TRBJ1-2	-
CASSYSGTGASYEQYF	TGCGCCAGCAGCTACTCCGGGACAGGGGCCTCCTACGAGCAGTACTTC	-	TRBV5-1	TRBJ2-7	TRBD1
CASGGGGLKTQYF	TGTGCCAGCGGTGGGGGAGGGCTGAAGACCCAGTACTTC	-	TRBV2	TRBJ2-5	TRBD2
CASSPGRGGNEQFF	TGCGCCAGCAGCCCCGGGAGAGGGGGAAATGAGCAGTTCTTC	-	TRBV4-1	TRBJ2-1	-
CASSPNLGGALADTQYF	TGTGCCAGCAGCCCGAATTTAGGCGGGGCCTTGGCAGATACGCAGTATTTT	-	TRBV25-1	TRBJ2-3	-